The present T cell receptor beta chain was sequenced within a study of cytomegalovirus exposure and HLA in healthy donors. At the level of the study: Genotyping showed roughly 77% of over 350 donors falling in the Caucasian-associated ancestry cluster. Overall study results and limits: Presence/absence results assume similar sequencing depth per donor, which may not hold.

The CDR3 runs to 14 residues. Germline values: CDR1 SGHDN, CDR2 FVKESK. Deletions cut 2 bases from V and 10 bases from J, with 12 bases between. As regards this clone: Its specificity is unknown.

Vbeta (60) and Jbeta (13) primers were used in the PCR. Assay: immunoSEQ multiplex PCR; the TCRdb copy retains only in-frame clones and omits some. Altogether 100,000 to 150,000 clones are present, approximately 82% being singletons, with the ten largest covering roughly 2.7%. The source material was PBMCs. The receptor was isolated from a middle-aged man in good health and CMV-seronegative. The genes are TRBV14 and TRBJ1-6; D may be TRBD1 (5 bases). The CDR3: CASSQTGPRSPLHF. The CDR3 nucleotides are TGTGCCAGCAGCCAAACAGGTCCTCGGTCACCCCTCCACTTT.